This TCR beta chain came from a study of blood T cell repertoires in COVID-19 (dated by TCRdb to 2018 to 2021). The study in broad terms: Samples from collaborators originated in the United States, Italy and Spain and spanned both the acute and convalescent phases of COVID-19. The prospective study material was composed of cDNA or gDNA derived from T cells, B-cell-depleted T cells, or PBMCs. The dataset comprised deeply sampled blood TCRbeta repertoires from subjects exposed to, actively infected with, or recovered from COVID-19. The repertoires were released in a freely available public database meant as a resource for research on the immune response to SARS-CoV-2. The samples were drawn from two sources: the first 160 participants of the ongoing ImmuneRACE study, and fewer than 1,500 subjects contributed by 6 global collaborators. The sample metadata nearly always contained a de-identified subject ID, COVID-19 status, age in years and sex. Where available, HLA class I and class II types were obtained from metadata supplied by the sample provider rather than from assay-based typing. The study at large found these results: Clinical and demographic metadata were provided uncurated, with the amount varying by source and participant.

The germline V gene provides CDR1 SGHRS and CDR2 YFSETQ. The CDR3, cysteine through phenylalanine, is 17 amino acids long. Only the CDR3 part of the read is kept: 51 bases, read in frame from the first base. Cut back by 0 bases and 0 bases, the V and J ends lie 10 bases apart. Turning to this clone: Its antigen remains undetermined. Base qualities are not recorded, but no much larger clone differs from it by a single base.

The immunoSEQ Assay, a bias-controlled multiplex PCR, was used to amplify TCRbeta CDR3 regions from genomic DNA. On the study's bioinformatics: The number of nucleated cells in each sample was estimated from the amplification of reference gene primers within the assay. To quantify the absolute abundance of each unique TCRbeta CDR3 rearrangement, sequence reads were collapsed and filtered. For each sample, productive Simpson clonality was calculated as the square root of Simpson's diversity index over productive rearrangements. The clones in this table, taken by TCRdb from immuneACCESS, are in-frame only. Not every clone is retained; where verified, under half of the shortfall comes from an unresolved V gene, and the cause of the rest is unknown. Clone size and the V and J calls come from that table; the DNA yielded D and trimming. The sample table lists 300,000 to 400,000 clones, approximately 87% of them with a count of one. The top ten hold under 3% of the sample.

In Seattle, one collaborating source enrolled patients while the infection was active and tracked those patients longitudinally over the course of disease. Whole blood was collected in K2EDTA tubes by collaborating institutions according to the institutions' own protocols. Collaborator samples were shipped for TCRbeta analysis as frozen whole blood, isolated PBMCs, or DNA extracted from either sample type. This TCR came from a woman aged 60-75 years with COVID-19, enrolled during active disease. The material sequenced was peripheral blood. The chain was built from TRBV5-1 and TRBJ2-6; TRBD1 might be the D gene, on 5 matching bases. CDR3 loop: CASSLEGHGSGANVLTF. The nucleotide sequence reads as follows: TGCGCCAGCAGCTTGGAAGGACATGGCTCTGGGGCCAACGTCCTGACTTTC.